This TCR beta chain stems from a study of patients and donors after allogeneic stem cell transplantation. In germline, CDR1 is LGHDT, CDR2 YNNKEL (reference sequence). J gave up 2 bases and V 1 base, and 5 bases lay outside the gene matches. CDR3 size: 15 residues. TCRdb reprocessed the RT-PCR reads via MiXCR and lists one record per CDR3 protein. Among about 200,000 distinct CDR3 sequences, around two fifths were seen once, and the ten largest hold more than 9%. The sequence was obtained from a human donor who was either an allogeneic HSCT recipient or a stem cell or donor lymphocyte infusion donor (not recorded which). It is not recorded whose cells these are; they may come from a transplant donor. The source material was blood, either unsorted or a sorted T cell fraction (not recorded which). V gene TRBV3-1 combines with J gene TRBJ2-7; 7 nucleotides agree with TRBD1. CDR3 sequence (DNA): TGTGCCAGCAGCCAAGGCCCGGGACAGACCTACGAGCAGTACTTC. Its translation: CASSQGPGQTYEQYF.